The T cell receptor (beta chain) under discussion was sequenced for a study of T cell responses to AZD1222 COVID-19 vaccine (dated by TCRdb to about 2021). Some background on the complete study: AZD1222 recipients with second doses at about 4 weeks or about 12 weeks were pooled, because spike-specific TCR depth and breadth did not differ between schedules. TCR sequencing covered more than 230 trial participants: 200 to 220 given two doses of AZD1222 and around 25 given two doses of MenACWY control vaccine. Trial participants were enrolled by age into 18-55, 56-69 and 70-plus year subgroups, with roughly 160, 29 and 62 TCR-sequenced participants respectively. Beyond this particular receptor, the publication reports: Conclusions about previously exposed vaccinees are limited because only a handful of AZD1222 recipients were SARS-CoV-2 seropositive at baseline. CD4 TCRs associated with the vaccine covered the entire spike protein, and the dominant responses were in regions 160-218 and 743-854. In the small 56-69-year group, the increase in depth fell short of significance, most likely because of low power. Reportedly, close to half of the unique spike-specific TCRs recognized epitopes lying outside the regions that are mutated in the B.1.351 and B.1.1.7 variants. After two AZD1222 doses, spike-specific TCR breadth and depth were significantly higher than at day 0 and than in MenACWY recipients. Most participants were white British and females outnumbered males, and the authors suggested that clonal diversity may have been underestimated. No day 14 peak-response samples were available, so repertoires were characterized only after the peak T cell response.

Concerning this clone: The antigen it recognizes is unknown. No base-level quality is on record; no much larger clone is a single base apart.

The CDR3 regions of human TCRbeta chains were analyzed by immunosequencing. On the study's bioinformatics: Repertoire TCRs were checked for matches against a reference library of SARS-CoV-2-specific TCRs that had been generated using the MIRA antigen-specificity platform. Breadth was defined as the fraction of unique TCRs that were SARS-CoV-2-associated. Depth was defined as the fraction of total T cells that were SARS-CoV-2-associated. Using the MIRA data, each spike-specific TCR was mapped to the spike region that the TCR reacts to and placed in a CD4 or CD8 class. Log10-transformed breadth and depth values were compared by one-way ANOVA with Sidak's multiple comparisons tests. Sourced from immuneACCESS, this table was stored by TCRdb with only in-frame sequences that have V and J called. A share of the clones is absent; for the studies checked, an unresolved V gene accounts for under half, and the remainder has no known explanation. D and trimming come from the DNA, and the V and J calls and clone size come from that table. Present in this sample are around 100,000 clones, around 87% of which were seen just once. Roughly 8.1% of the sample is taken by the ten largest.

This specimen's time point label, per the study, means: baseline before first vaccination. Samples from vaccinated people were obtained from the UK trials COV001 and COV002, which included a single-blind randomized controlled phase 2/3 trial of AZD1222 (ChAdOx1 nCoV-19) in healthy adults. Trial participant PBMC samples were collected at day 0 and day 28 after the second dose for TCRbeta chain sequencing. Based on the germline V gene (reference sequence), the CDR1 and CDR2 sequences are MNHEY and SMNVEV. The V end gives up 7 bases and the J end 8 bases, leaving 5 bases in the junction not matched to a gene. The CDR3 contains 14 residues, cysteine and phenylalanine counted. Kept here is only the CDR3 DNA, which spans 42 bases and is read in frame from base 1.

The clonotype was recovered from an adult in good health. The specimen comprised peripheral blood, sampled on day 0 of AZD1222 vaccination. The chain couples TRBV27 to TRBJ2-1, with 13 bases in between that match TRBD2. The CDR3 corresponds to CASTRTSGGYEQFF. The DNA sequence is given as TGTGCCAGCACTCGGACTAGCGGGGGCTATGAGCAGTTCTTC.